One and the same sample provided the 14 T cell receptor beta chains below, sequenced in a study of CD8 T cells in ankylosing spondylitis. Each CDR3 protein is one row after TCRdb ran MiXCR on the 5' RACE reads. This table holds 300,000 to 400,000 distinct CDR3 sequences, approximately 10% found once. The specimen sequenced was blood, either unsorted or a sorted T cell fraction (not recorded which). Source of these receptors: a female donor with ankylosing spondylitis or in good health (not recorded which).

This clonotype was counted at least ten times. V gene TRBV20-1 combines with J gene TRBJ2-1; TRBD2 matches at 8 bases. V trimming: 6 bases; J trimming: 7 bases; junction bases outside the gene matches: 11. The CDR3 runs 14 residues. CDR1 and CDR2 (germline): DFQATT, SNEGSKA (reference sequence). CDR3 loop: CSAPRSGGFNEQFF. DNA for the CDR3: TGCAGTGCCCCTAGATCGGGGGGGTTTAATGAGCAGTTCTTC.

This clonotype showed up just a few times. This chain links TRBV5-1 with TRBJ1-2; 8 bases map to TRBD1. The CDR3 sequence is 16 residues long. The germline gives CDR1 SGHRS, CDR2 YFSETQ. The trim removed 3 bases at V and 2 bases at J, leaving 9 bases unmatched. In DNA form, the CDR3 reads TGCGCCAGCAGCTCGGGCTTGGGGACAGGAAACTATGGCTACACCTTC. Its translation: CASSSGLGTGNYGYTF.

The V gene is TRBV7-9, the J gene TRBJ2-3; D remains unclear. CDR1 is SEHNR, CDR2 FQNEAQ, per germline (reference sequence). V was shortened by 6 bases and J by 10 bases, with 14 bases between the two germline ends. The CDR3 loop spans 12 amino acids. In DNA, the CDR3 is TGTGCCAGCAGTACCAAGGTCGATGCGCAGTATTTT. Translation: CASSTKVDAQYF.

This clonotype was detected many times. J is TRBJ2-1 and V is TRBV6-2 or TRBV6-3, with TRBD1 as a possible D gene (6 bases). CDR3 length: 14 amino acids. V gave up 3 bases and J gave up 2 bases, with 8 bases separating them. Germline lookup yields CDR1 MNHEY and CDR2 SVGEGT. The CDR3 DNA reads TGTGCCAGCAGTTATGACAGGACCTACAATGAGCAGTTCTTC. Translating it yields CASSYDRTYNEQFF.

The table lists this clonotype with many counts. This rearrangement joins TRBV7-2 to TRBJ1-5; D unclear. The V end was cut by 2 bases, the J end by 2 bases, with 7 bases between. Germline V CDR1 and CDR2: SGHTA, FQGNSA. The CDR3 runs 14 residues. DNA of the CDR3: TGTGCCAGCAGCTTAATCGGGGGCAATCAGCCCCAGCATTTT. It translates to CASSLIGGNQPQHF.

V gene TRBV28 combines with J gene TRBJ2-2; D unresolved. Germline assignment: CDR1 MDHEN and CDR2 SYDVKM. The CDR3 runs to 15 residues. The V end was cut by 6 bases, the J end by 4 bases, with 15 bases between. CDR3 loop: CASRAAPGPTGELFF. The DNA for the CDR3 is TGTGCCAGCAGGGCCGCCCCAGGTCCCACCGGGGAGCTGTTTTTT.

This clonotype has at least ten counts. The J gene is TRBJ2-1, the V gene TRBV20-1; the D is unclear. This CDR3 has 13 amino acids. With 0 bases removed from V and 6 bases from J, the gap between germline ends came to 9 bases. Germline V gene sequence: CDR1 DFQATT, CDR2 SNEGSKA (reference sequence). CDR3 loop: CSARDSGRNEQFF. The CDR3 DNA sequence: TGCAGTGCTAGAGATTCAGGACGCAATGAGCAGTTCTTC.

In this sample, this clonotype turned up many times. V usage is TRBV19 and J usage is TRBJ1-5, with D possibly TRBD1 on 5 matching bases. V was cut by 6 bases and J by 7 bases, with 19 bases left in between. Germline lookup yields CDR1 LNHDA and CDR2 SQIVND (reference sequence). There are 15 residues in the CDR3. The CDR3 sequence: CASSIGAGNGQPQHF. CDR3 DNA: TGTGCCAGTAGCATCGGGGCAGGGAATGGCCAGCCCCAGCATTTT.

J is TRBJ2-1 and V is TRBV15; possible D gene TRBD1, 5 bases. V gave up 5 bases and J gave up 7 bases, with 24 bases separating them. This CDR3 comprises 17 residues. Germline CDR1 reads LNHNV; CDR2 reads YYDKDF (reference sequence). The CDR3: CATSAQSSSRVKNEQFF. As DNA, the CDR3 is TGTGCCACCAGCGCCCAGTCGTCCTCCAGGGTTAAGAATGAGCAGTTCTTC.

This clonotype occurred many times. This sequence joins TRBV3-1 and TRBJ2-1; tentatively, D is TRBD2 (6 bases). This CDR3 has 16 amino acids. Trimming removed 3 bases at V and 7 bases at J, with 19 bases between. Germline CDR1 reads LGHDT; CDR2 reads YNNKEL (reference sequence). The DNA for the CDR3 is TGTGCCAGCAGCCAGGAGGGTACCATAGCTTCAAATGAGCAGTTCTTC. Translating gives CASSQEGTIASNEQFF.

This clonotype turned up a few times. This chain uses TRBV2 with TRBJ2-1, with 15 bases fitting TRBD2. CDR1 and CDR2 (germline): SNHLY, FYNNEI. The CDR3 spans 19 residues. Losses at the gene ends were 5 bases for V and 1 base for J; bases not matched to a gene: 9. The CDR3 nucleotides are TGTGCCAGCAGTCTTATAGGACTAGCGGGAGGGCCTTCCTACAATGAGCAGTTCTTC. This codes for CASSLIGLAGGPSYNEQFF.

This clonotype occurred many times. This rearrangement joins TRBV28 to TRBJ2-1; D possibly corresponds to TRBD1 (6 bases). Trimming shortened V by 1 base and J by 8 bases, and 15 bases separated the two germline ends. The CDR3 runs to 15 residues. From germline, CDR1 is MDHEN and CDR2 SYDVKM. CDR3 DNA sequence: TGTGCCAGCAGTTTATTAACCAGGGGAAGGCATGAGCAGTTCTTC. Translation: CASSLLTRGRHEQFF.

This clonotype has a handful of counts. The CDR3, as DNA: TGTGCCAGCAGTCCCCCCATGGGCGGCCGCTACGAGCAGTACTTC. Its translation: CASSPPMGGRYEQYF. The V gene is TRBV28, the J gene TRBJ2-7; D is undetermined. Germline-derived CDR1 and CDR2 are MDHEN and SYDVKM. CDR3 length: 15 residues. Trimming took 5 bases from V and 3 from J, leaving 17 bases between them.

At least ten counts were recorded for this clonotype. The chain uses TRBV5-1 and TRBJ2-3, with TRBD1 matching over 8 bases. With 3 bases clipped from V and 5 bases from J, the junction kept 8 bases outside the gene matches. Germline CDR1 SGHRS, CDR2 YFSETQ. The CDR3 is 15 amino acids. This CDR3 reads CASSSDRGMGDTQYF. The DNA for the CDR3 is TGCGCCAGCAGCTCTGACAGGGGCATGGGAGATACGCAGTATTTT.